These T cell receptor beta chains were read from a single sample in a study of T cells after yellow fever vaccination. MiXCR, run by TCRdb on the 5' RACE reads, gives a single entry per CDR3 protein. The data contain fewer than 500,000 distinct CDR3 sequences, over 15% of them singletons. Sequenced here: PBMCs, sampled before the yellow fever booster vaccination. The receptors derive from a man aged 18 to 35 who received the YFV17D yellow fever vaccine. Both conserved end residues are part of each CDR3. The D gene is left open where the match is weak. The listing skips clone size in some rows; elsewhere it reads once, few, many or a size class.

CDR3 DNA	CDR3 protein	D gene	clone size	V gene	J gene
TGTGCCAGCAGTTTAGGGGGGATCTACGAGCAGTACTTC	CASSLGGIYEQYF	-	few	TRBV27	TRBJ2-7
TGCAGTGCTCAGGTAGCTGGGGATTTCTACAATGAGCAGTTCTTC	CSAQVAGDFYNEQFF	-	few	TRBV20-1	TRBJ2-1
TGTGCCAGCAGTGATCCCGGGACAGGGGTGGAGACCCAGTACTTC	CASSDPGTGVETQYF	TRBD1	-	TRBV25-1	TRBJ2-5
TGCGCCAGCAGCACCGGGACAGCAGATACGCAGTATTTT	CASSTGTADTQYF	TRBD1	few	TRBV5-1	TRBJ2-3
TGTGCCAGCAGCTCCAGCGGGGGGGCCAAAGATACGCAGTATTTT	CASSSSGGAKDTQYF	TRBD2	-	TRBV9	TRBJ2-3
TGCAGTGCTAGAGACTTGCGGGGGGGCCCCGGGGAGCTGTTTTTT	CSARDLRGGPGELFF	TRBD2	-	TRBV20-1	TRBJ2-2
TGCGCCAGCAGCCAGTGGGGGGAGAGGAACGAGCAGTACTTC	CASSQWGERNEQYF	-	-	TRBV4-1	TRBJ2-7
TGCGCCAGCAGCCAAAGTTTCGGGGTGGGTGAAGCTTTCTTT	CASSQSFGVGEAFF	-	-	TRBV4-1	TRBJ1-1
TGTGCCAGCAGTTCCTTCCAGGGGGGTTATGGCTACACCTTC	CASSSFQGGYGYTF	TRBD1	-	TRBV12-3/TRBV12-4	TRBJ1-2
TGTGCCAGCAGCCAAGCTTCGGGGTTAGGGGCTTTCTTT	CASSQASGLGAFF	-	many	TRBV16	TRBJ1-1
TGTGCCAGCAGCTCGCGGACCTCTGGAAACACCATATATTTT	CASSSRTSGNTIYF	-	few	TRBV7-2	TRBJ1-3
TGTGCCAGCAGTGAGGACAGGAGTAGCTCTGGGGCCAACGTCCTGACTTTC	CASSEDRSSSGANVLTF	TRBD1	-	TRBV2	TRBJ2-6
TGTGCCAGCAGCTTATATGGGGGACAGGCAAACACCGGGGAGCTGTTTTTT	CASSLYGGQANTGELFF	TRBD1	-	TRBV11-2	TRBJ2-2
TGTGCCAGCAGTGAACAGGGGTACAATCAGCCCCAGCATTTT	CASSEQGYNQPQHF	-	once	TRBV6-1	TRBJ1-5
TGTGCCAGCAGCCGGATGGGGGGTGAGCAGTTCTTC	CASSRMGGEQFF	-	many	TRBV7-3	TRBJ2-1
TGTGCCACACGTCTAGAACTGGGGTTAACTAATGAAAAACTGTTTTTT	CATRLELGLTNEKLFF	-	-	TRBV2	TRBJ1-4
TGTGCCAGCAGCCTGGGACTGTCAGGGGCCAACGTCCTGACTTTC	CASSLGLSGANVLTF	-	many	TRBV7-2	TRBJ2-6
TGTGCCAGCAGCTCTGTTCGGGGGCCGGAAAATGAGCAGTTCTTC	CASSSVRGPENEQFF	-	-	TRBV7-9	TRBJ2-1
TGTGCCAGCTCACCACCCTCCCTGACAGATACGCAGTATTTT	CASSPPSLTDTQYF	-	-	TRBV18	TRBJ2-3
TGCAGTGCTAGAGTGGCAACAAACTATGGCTACACCTTC	CSARVATNYGYTF	-	-	TRBV20-1	TRBJ1-2
TGTGCCAGCAGCTCGTACCAGGGGAGGAACAATGAGCAGTTCTTC	CASSSYQGRNNEQFF	-	-	TRBV7-6	TRBJ2-1
TGTGCCAGTCGACGGGGCAATGAGCAGTTCTTC	CASRRGNEQFF	-	many	TRBV7-9	TRBJ2-1
TGTGCCAGCAGCTTGGGGTGGGGGGGTGAAGCTTTCTTT	CASSLGWGGEAFF	-	few	TRBV5-6	TRBJ1-1
TGTGCCAGCAGTGCAAGGAGCTCCTATAATTCACCCCTCCACTTT	CASSARSSYNSPLHF	-	-	TRBV6-2/TRBV6-3	TRBJ1-6
TGTGCCAGCAGCGTAGGTGTCACCGGGGAGCTGTTTTTT	CASSVGVTGELFF	-	-	TRBV9	TRBJ2-2
TGCAGTGCTTTTGACAGGGCTTATTGGGAGACCCAGTACTTC	CSAFDRAYWETQYF	TRBD1	few	TRBV20-1	TRBJ2-5
TGCGCCAGCAGCCAAGATCATAACAGGGGCGAACTACAAGAGACCCAGTACTTC	CASSQDHNRGELQETQYF	TRBD1	-	TRBV4-1	TRBJ2-5
TGCAGTGCTAGAGATTGGGACAGCTATAATTCACCCCTCCACTTT	CSARDWDSYNSPLHF	TRBD1	many	TRBV20-1	TRBJ1-6
TGCAGTGCCGATGGACGGGGGCCCTCCTACAATGAGCAGTTCTTC	CSADGRGPSYNEQFF	-	many	TRBV20-1	TRBJ2-1
TGCAGTGCTAGCCCGACAGACCTCTCCCGGGGAACTGAAGCTTTCTTT	CSASPTDLSRGTEAFF	-	many	TRBV20-1	TRBJ1-1
TGCGCCAGCAGCGGTCCGACAGGGGGCGCCTACAATGAGCAGTTCTTC	CASSGPTGGAYNEQFF	TRBD1	-	TRBV5-1	TRBJ2-1
TGTGCCAGCAGCTTAATTTCAGGGGGCCGGGGAGAGACCCAGTACTTC	CASSLISGGRGETQYF	TRBD1	many	TRBV7-3	TRBJ2-5
TGTGCCAGCAGCTTAGCGCGAGGGGGCGAAGTTCGGGGCTACACCTTC	CASSLARGGEVRGYTF	TRBD1	-	TRBV7-9	TRBJ1-2
TGCGCCAGCAGCCAAGATCATCTAAGCGCGGGGGCTGGCTACACCTTC	CASSQDHLSAGAGYTF	-	few	TRBV4-3	TRBJ1-2
TGCGCCAGCAGCTTGGATGGTCGGGGGGGGAACTTC	CASSLDGRGGNF	TRBD2	-	TRBV5-1	TRBJ2-5
TGCGCCAGCAGCTTGGTCGGCGGCTCCGAACCCCAGCATTTT	CASSLVGGSEPQHF	-	-	TRBV5-1	TRBJ1-5
TGTGCCAGCAGTTACTCGGGGGGAGTCTCACCCCTCCACTTT	CASSYSGGVSPLHF	-	-	TRBV6-5	TRBJ1-6
TGTGCCAGCAGTCCCCGTGTGGGGCTGGAGACCCAGTACTTC	CASSPRVGLETQYF	-	-	TRBV12-3/TRBV12-4	TRBJ2-5
TGTGCCAGCAGCTTGCGGGGGGGGCAATTCAATGAGCAGTTCTTC	CASSLRGGQFNEQFF	TRBD2	-	TRBV5-6	TRBJ2-1
TGTGCCAGCAGTTACCCCAGCCAGGATACGCAGTATTTT	CASSYPSQDTQYF	-	few	TRBV6-5	TRBJ2-3
TGTGCCAGCAGCGCCCCGGGGGGACTTACTCACACCGGGGAGCTGTTTTTT	CASSAPGGLTHTGELFF	TRBD2	-	TRBV9	TRBJ2-2
TGTGCCAGCAGTCCACTAGCGGGGGAGAATGAGCAGTTCTTC	CASSPLAGENEQFF	TRBD2	-	TRBV27	TRBJ2-1
TGTGCCAGCAGCATAAGACTAGCGGGGGGCCTACGCTCCTACAATGAGCAGTTCTTC	CASSIRLAGGLRSYNEQFF	TRBD2	-	TRBV5-5	TRBJ2-1
TGCAGTGCTAGATCGGGGGCCGCCTATGGCTACACCTTC	CSARSGAAYGYTF	-	few	TRBV20-1	TRBJ1-2
TGTGCCAGCAGCCCTTCGGACAGGGGAGAGACCCAGTACTTC	CASSPSDRGETQYF	TRBD1	-	TRBV11-3	TRBJ2-5
TGTGCCTGGAGTTTTAGCGGGGCCTCAGAGACCCAGTACTTC	CAWSFSGASETQYF	TRBD2	many	TRBV30	TRBJ2-5
TGCAGCGCCACGGGACAGGTTTTC	CSATGQVF	TRBD1	few	TRBV29-1	TRBJ1-2
TGCAGTGCTAGAGGACAGGGTTATGCTAATGAAAAACTGTTTTTT	CSARGQGYANEKLFF	TRBD1	few	TRBV20-1	TRBJ1-4
TGTGCCAGCAGGTTGGGACAGGGAAGTGGAAACACCATATATTTT	CASRLGQGSGNTIYF	TRBD1	few	TRBV6-5	TRBJ1-3
TGCGCCAGCAGTCTGGACAGGGCGTATGGCTACACCTTC	CASSLDRAYGYTF	TRBD1	few	TRBV5-1	TRBJ1-2
TGTGCCAGCAGCCCTGGACAGGCCCAAGAGACCCAGTACTTC	CASSPGQAQETQYF	TRBD1	-	TRBV7-2	TRBJ2-5
TGTGCCAGCAGCTTATCCCCGCAGCACCCTACGGCGGAAAAACTGTTTTTT	CASSLSPQHPTAEKLFF	-	-	TRBV7-4	TRBJ1-4
TGCAGTGCTAGCTCGGGAAACATGAACACTGAAGCTTTCTTT	CSASSGNMNTEAFF	-	-	TRBV20-1	TRBJ1-1
TGTGCCAGCAGGATGGGGGAGAAAGATACGCAGTATTTT	CASRMGEKDTQYF	-	few	TRBV28	TRBJ2-3
TGCGCCAGCAGCCAAATATGGTGGGTCCTCAAGGCTCCTGCAACTAATGAAAAACTGTTTTTT	CASSQIWWVLKAPATNEKLFF	-	-	TRBV4-3	TRBJ1-4
TGTGCCAGCAGTTTAAGGCGTGGGGAGCTGTTTTTT	CASSLRRGELFF	-	many	TRBV11-2	TRBJ2-2
TGTGCCATCAGTCCTTTGGGGGACACAGATACGCAGTATTTT	CAISPLGDTDTQYF	-	-	TRBV10-3	TRBJ2-3
TGTGCCAGCAGCTCGACCACAGGGCTCCCCGCAGATACGCAGTATTTT	CASSSTTGLPADTQYF	-	few	TRBV11-2	TRBJ2-3
TGCGCCAGCAGCTTGGTTTTAGGGGCGGACACTGAAGCTTTCTTT	CASSLVLGADTEAFF	-	many	TRBV5-1	TRBJ1-1
TGTGCCAGCAGCACGACAGGGGTAAGAAATTCACCCCTCCACTTT	CASSTTGVRNSPLHF	TRBD1	few	TRBV7-2	TRBJ1-6